This TCR beta chain was captured in a study of neoadjuvant anti-PD-1 for oral cavity cancer. The V segment lost 0 bases and the J segment 1 base; nucleotides outside the gene matches: 6. This CDR3 is 16 amino acids long. CDR1 and CDR2 from the germline V gene are MNHEY and SVGAGI. Most PBMC samples had around 0.5 ug input DNA in six replicates. The repertoire was sequenced with immunoSEQ multiplex PCR; TCRdb's copy has only in-frame clones and lacks some. In the table there are some 7,000 clones, approximately 74% of which are singletons. No culture or expansion preceded analysis of these blood cells.

The chain recombines TRBV6-5 with TRBJ2-7; 7 bases fit TRBD2. The sequences come from PBMCs, collected before nivolumab (anti-PD-1) treatment. The origin of this receptor is a person aged 40 to 85 with oral cavity squamous cell carcinoma. CDR3 region: CASSYSKRGGSYEQYF. In DNA form, the CDR3 reads TGTGCCAGCAGTTACTCAAAGCGGGGTGGATCCTACGAGCAGTACTTC.